These T cell receptor beta chains were read from a single sample in a study of T cell clonotyping in hematopoietic cell transplantation. Method: immunoSEQ multiplex PCR; TCRdb's copy keeps in-frame clones and lacks some. The sample lists thousands of clones; 90% were seen once. This specimen consisted of peripheral blood mononuclear cells, obtained 100 days after allogeneic stem cell transplant. Receptors were obtained from a female patient aged 45-60 years who had an allogeneic stem cell transplant from an unrelated donor, so T cells may come from the graft donor. Some clones in this sample may be carry-over from other donors' samples. The CDR3 runs from the conserved cysteine through the conserved F or W. A D gene is named only where the DNA matches it firmly. Clone size is not always given. Where it is, it says once, few, many or a class for expanded clones.

len: 15; d_gene: -; abundance: -; j_gene: TRBJ2-1; v_gene: TRBV6-5; CDR3nt: TGTGCCAGCAGTTACGACTGGAGCTCCTACAATGAGCAGTTCTTC; CDR3aa: CASSYDWSSYNEQFF
len: 11; d_gene: -; abundance: -; j_gene: TRBJ1-1; v_gene: TRBV20-1; CDR3nt: TGCAGTGCTAGGACCAGGATTGAAGCTTTCTTT; CDR3aa: CSARTRIEAFF
len: 16; d_gene: TRBD1; abundance: -; j_gene: TRBJ1-1; v_gene: TRBV19; CDR3nt: TGTGCCAGTAGTATTTGGGTACAGGGGGTAGACACTGAAGCTTTCTTT; CDR3aa: CASSIWVQGVDTEAFF
len: 12; d_gene: TRBD1; abundance: -; j_gene: TRBJ1-1; v_gene: TRBV5-6; CDR3nt: TGTGCCAATAAACAGGGGAGGACTGAAGCTTTCTTT; CDR3aa: CANKQGRTEAFF
len: 18; d_gene: TRBD1; abundance: -; j_gene: TRBJ1-5; v_gene: TRBV19; CDR3nt: TGTGCCAGTACCCCCGGACAGGGGCGGGCTTATAGCAATCAGCCCCAGCATTTT; CDR3aa: CASTPGQGRAYSNQPQHF
len: 14; d_gene: -; abundance: -; j_gene: TRBJ1-2; v_gene: TRBV4-1; CDR3nt: TGCGCCAGCAGCCGTCCGGAGGGATACTATGGCTACACCTTC; CDR3aa: CASSRPEGYYGYTF
len: 14; d_gene: TRBD2; abundance: -; j_gene: TRBJ2-7; v_gene: TRBV2; CDR3nt: TGTGCCAGCAGTGAAGCTAGCGGGGGTTACGAGCAGTACTTC; CDR3aa: CASSEASGGYEQYF
len: 13; d_gene: -; abundance: -; j_gene: TRBJ1-1; v_gene: TRBV6-5; CDR3nt: TGTGCCAGCAGTTACTCCGGGGTCACTGAAGCTTTCTTT; CDR3aa: CASSYSGVTEAFF
len: 16; d_gene: -; abundance: -; j_gene: TRBJ1-1; v_gene: TRBV27; CDR3nt: TGTGCCAGCAGCCGCCGCCTAGGGGACCTGAACACTGAAGCTTTCTTT; CDR3aa: CASSRRLGDLNTEAFF
len: 19; d_gene: TRBD2; abundance: -; j_gene: TRBJ2-2; v_gene: TRBV4-2; CDR3nt: TGTGCCAGCAGCCAGGATCCGGAAGGACTAGCGGGGGGGTCCGGGGAGCTGTTTTTT; CDR3aa: CASSQDPEGLAGGSGELFF
len: 13; d_gene: -; abundance: -; j_gene: TRBJ1-1; v_gene: TRBV29-1; CDR3nt: TGCAGCGTTGAAGATTCGGTGAACACTGAAGCTTTCTTT; CDR3aa: CSVEDSVNTEAFF
len: 14; d_gene: TRBD2; abundance: -; j_gene: TRBJ2-1; v_gene: TRBV28; CDR3nt: TGTGCCAGTACCGGGACTAGCTTCTTCAATGAGCAGTTCTTC; CDR3aa: CASTGTSFFNEQFF
len: 17; d_gene: -; abundance: -; j_gene: TRBJ1-1; v_gene: TRBV9; CDR3nt: TGTGCCAGCAGCGTACGCAGCACTTTGGGGTCCTACACTGAAGCTTTCTTT; CDR3aa: CASSVRSTLGSYTEAFF
len: 12; d_gene: -; abundance: once; j_gene: TRBJ1-3; v_gene: TRBV5-4; CDR3nt: TGTGCCAGCTCGCCCGCTGGAAACACCATATATTTT; CDR3aa: CASSPAGNTIYF
len: 14; d_gene: -; abundance: -; j_gene: TRBJ1-1; v_gene: TRBV5-6; CDR3nt: TGTGCCAGCAGCTTGCCAGGTGAGAACACTGAAGCTTTCTTT; CDR3aa: CASSLPGENTEAFF
len: 15; d_gene: -; abundance: -; j_gene: TRBJ1-1; v_gene: TRBV6-1; CDR3nt: TGTGCCAGCAGTGAAGCGCCGATAGGGGGCACTGAAGCTTTCTTT; CDR3aa: CASSEAPIGGTEAFF
len: 14; d_gene: -; abundance: -; j_gene: TRBJ1-6; v_gene: TRBV9; CDR3nt: TGTGCCAGCAGCGAGAGAACCACAAATTCACCCCTCCACTTT; CDR3aa: CASSERTTNSPLHF
len: 12; d_gene: TRBD1; abundance: -; j_gene: TRBJ1-2; v_gene: TRBV30; CDR3nt: TGTGCCTGGAGGGGGAGGGGTACAGGGGATTACTTC; CDR3aa: CAWRGRGTGDYF
len: 14; d_gene: TRBD2; abundance: -; j_gene: TRBJ2-3; v_gene: TRBV2; CDR3nt: TGTGCCAGCTCGACTAGCGGGGGTCTGGATACGCAGTATTTT; CDR3aa: CASSTSGGLDTQYF
len: 13; d_gene: -; abundance: -; j_gene: TRBJ1-1; v_gene: TRBV4-2; CDR3nt: TGTGCCAGCAGCCAAGTGAGTCTCACTGAAGCTTTCTTT; CDR3aa: CASSQVSLTEAFF
len: 15; d_gene: -; abundance: -; j_gene: TRBJ2-5; v_gene: TRBV7-9; CDR3nt: TGTGCCAGCAGCCGGGAGATTGCACTCCAAGAGACCCAGTACTTC; CDR3aa: CASSREIALQETQYF
len: 14; d_gene: -; abundance: -; j_gene: TRBJ1-4; v_gene: TRBV5-6; CDR3nt: TGTGCCAGCAGCTTCGGGACTTTCGGTGAAAAACTGTTTTTT; CDR3aa: CASSFGTFGEKLFF
len: 15; d_gene: TRBD2; abundance: -; j_gene: TRBJ2-4; v_gene: TRBV19; CDR3nt: TGTGCCAGTAGTAAGGGACTAGCGGGAGGTATCATTCAGTACTTC; CDR3aa: CASSKGLAGGIIQYF
len: 16; d_gene: -; abundance: -; j_gene: TRBJ2-2; v_gene: TRBV5-4; CDR3nt: TGTGCCAGCAGCTTGCAGGGCAGGATGTCGACCGGGGAGCTGTTTTTT; CDR3aa: CASSLQGRMSTGELFF
len: 14; d_gene: -; abundance: -; j_gene: TRBJ1-3; v_gene: TRBV5-6; CDR3nt: TGTGCCAGCAGCAGGATTGGGTCTGGAAACACCATATATTTT; CDR3aa: CASSRIGSGNTIYF
len: 12; d_gene: -; abundance: -; j_gene: TRBJ1-1; v_gene: TRBV6-1; CDR3nt: TGTGCCACCCGGACGGTGAACACTGAAGCTTTCTTT; CDR3aa: CATRTVNTEAFF
len: 14; d_gene: -; abundance: -; j_gene: TRBJ1-5; v_gene: TRBV19; CDR3nt: TGTGCCAGTAGTATGGGGGGAGATTATCAGCCCCAGCATTTT; CDR3aa: CASSMGGDYQPQHF
len: 16; d_gene: -; abundance: -; j_gene: TRBJ1-6; v_gene: TRBV7-9; CDR3nt: TGTGCCAGCAGCCATCTTAGGTCGGGACCAAATTCACCCCTCCACTTT; CDR3aa: CASSHLRSGPNSPLHF
len: 15; d_gene: -; abundance: -; j_gene: TRBJ2-1; v_gene: TRBV11-2; CDR3nt: TGTGCCAGCAGCCCGGCGCACTCCGTAAACAATGAGCAGTTCTTC; CDR3aa: CASSPAHSVNNEQFF
len: 13; d_gene: -; abundance: -; j_gene: TRBJ1-1; v_gene: TRBV14; CDR3nt: TGTGCCAGCAGCCAAGGGGGGGCCACTGAAGCTTTCTTT; CDR3aa: CASSQGGATEAFF
len: 15; d_gene: TRBD2; abundance: -; j_gene: TRBJ2-1; v_gene: TRBV19; CDR3nt: TGTGCCAGCACCCGGACTAGCGGGGATCACAATGAGCAGTTCTTC; CDR3aa: CASTRTSGDHNEQFF
len: 15; d_gene: -; abundance: once; j_gene: TRBJ1-5; v_gene: TRBV2; CDR3nt: TGTGCCAGCAGCTGGACAGTCTCTAGCAATCAGCCCCAGCATTTT; CDR3aa: CASSWTVSSNQPQHF
len: 15; d_gene: -; abundance: -; j_gene: TRBJ2-5; v_gene: TRBV7-2; CDR3nt: TGTGCCAGCAGCTTAGTCCTGGCGGTCCAAGAGACCCAGTACTTC; CDR3aa: CASSLVLAVQETQYF
len: 11; d_gene: -; abundance: -; j_gene: TRBJ1-1; v_gene: TRBV2; CDR3nt: TGTGCCAGCAGTGAAATGGGGCGGGCTTTCTTT; CDR3aa: CASSEMGRAFF
len: 11; d_gene: -; abundance: -; j_gene: TRBJ2-7; v_gene: TRBV6-5; CDR3nt: TGTGCCAGCAGTTCAGCCTACGAGCAGTACTTC; CDR3aa: CASSSAYEQYF
len: 15; d_gene: TRBD1; abundance: -; j_gene: TRBJ1-3; v_gene: TRBV30; CDR3nt: TGTGCCTGGAGTGATCGGGACAGGGGGGGAAACACCATATATTTT; CDR3aa: CAWSDRDRGGNTIYF
len: 13; d_gene: -; abundance: -; j_gene: TRBJ1-1; v_gene: TRBV6-5; CDR3nt: TGTGCCAGCAGTTTCCTTCAGGACACTGAAGCTTTCTTT; CDR3aa: CASSFLQDTEAFF
len: 13; d_gene: -; abundance: -; j_gene: TRBJ2-5; v_gene: TRBV7-3; CDR3nt: TGTGCCAGCAGCCTGAGCATAGAAGAGACCCAGTACTTC; CDR3aa: CASSLSIEETQYF
len: 15; d_gene: TRBD2; abundance: -; j_gene: TRBJ2-3; v_gene: TRBV29-1; CDR3nt: TGCAGCGTTGAAAGGGGCAATAGCGGGGTGGATACGCAGTATTTT; CDR3aa: CSVERGNSGVDTQYF
len: 15; d_gene: TRBD2; abundance: -; j_gene: TRBJ2-7; v_gene: TRBV6-1; CDR3nt: TGTGCCACCATACCGGGACTAGCGGGAACCTACGAGCAGTACTTC; CDR3aa: CATIPGLAGTYEQYF
len: 17; d_gene: -; abundance: -; j_gene: TRBJ1-2; v_gene: TRBV4-1; CDR3nt: TGCGCCAGCAGCGTGCAGGGAACCGCCTTATCCCCTTATGGCTACACCTTC; CDR3aa: CASSVQGTALSPYGYTF
len: 15; d_gene: -; abundance: -; j_gene: TRBJ2-3; v_gene: TRBV6-5; CDR3nt: TGTGCCAGCAGCACCCGACAGATCCTCACAGATACGCAGTATTTT; CDR3aa: CASSTRQILTDTQYF
len: 8; d_gene: -; abundance: -; j_gene: TRBJ2-7; v_gene: TRBV6-5; CDR3nt: TGTGCCAGCAGCGAGCGAGACTTC; CDR3aa: CASSERDF
len: 15; d_gene: TRBD1; abundance: -; j_gene: TRBJ2-7; v_gene: TRBV30; CDR3nt: TGTGCCTGGAGTTTGGGACAGGGTGACGGGGACGAGCAGTACTTC; CDR3aa: CAWSLGQGDGDEQYF
len: 12; d_gene: -; abundance: -; j_gene: TRBJ1-1; v_gene: TRBV6-5; CDR3nt: TGTGCCAGCAGTTTGGAGAACACTGAAGCTTTCTTT; CDR3aa: CASSLENTEAFF
len: 15; d_gene: TRBD2; abundance: -; j_gene: TRBJ2-7; v_gene: TRBV4-2; CDR3nt: TGTGCCAGCAGCCAAGCCCTTGGCGGGAGAGACGAGCAGTACTTC; CDR3aa: CASSQALGGRDEQYF
len: 10; d_gene: -; abundance: -; j_gene: TRBJ2-5; v_gene: TRBV25-1; CDR3nt: TGTGCCAGCAGGCAAGAGACCCAGTACTTC; CDR3aa: CASRQETQYF
len: 16; d_gene: -; abundance: -; j_gene: TRBJ1-4; v_gene: TRBV5-1; CDR3nt: TGCGCCAGCAGCTTGGCCCCGGGGTTCGCCAATGAAAAACTGTTTTTT; CDR3aa: CASSLAPGFANEKLFF
len: 15; d_gene: TRBD1; abundance: -; j_gene: TRBJ2-7; v_gene: TRBV7-8; CDR3nt: TGTGCCAGCAGCTTAGAATGGGACAGGGGTGGCGAGCAGTACTTC; CDR3aa: CASSLEWDRGGEQYF
len: 16; d_gene: TRBD2; abundance: -; j_gene: TRBJ2-7; v_gene: TRBV7-6; CDR3nt: TGTGCCAGCAGCTTAGAGGGAGCGGGGGGGCCCTACGAGCAGTACTTC; CDR3aa: CASSLEGAGGPYEQYF